This passage covers 21 T cell receptor beta chains from one sample sequenced in a study of CD8 T cells in ankylosing spondylitis. TCRdb analysed the 5' RACE reads with MiXCR anew, one entry per CDR3 protein. The sample lists 150,000 to 200,000 distinct CDR3 sequences; around 10% were seen once. The sample consisted of blood, either unsorted or a sorted T cell fraction (not recorded which). These TCRs come from a male donor with ankylosing spondylitis or in good health (not recorded which).

The V and J genes are TRBV20-1 and TRBJ1-5, with D possibly being TRBD1 (6 bases). The germline gives CDR1 DFQATT, CDR2 SNEGSKA (reference sequence). The CDR3 runs 15 residues. V lost 0 bases and J 3 bases, leaving 12 bases between the germline ends. CDR3 coding DNA: TGCAGTGCTAGAGATAGGCAGGGGCCCAATCAGCCCCAGCATTTT. Translation gives CSARDRQGPNQPQHF.

This clonotype was counted many times. The rearrangement joins TRBV12-3 or TRBV12-4 to TRBJ2-7; D may be TRBD1 (6 bases). The CDR3 has 12 amino acids. Between the trimmed V and J ends, which lost 8 bases and 1 base, there was a span of 9 bases. This CDR3 reads CASGDRSYEQYF. The CDR3 bases are TGTGCCAGCGGAGACAGGTCCTACGAGCAGTACTTC.

This sequence joins TRBV11-1 and TRBJ2-1, with 11 bases fitting TRBD2. The CDR3 is made up of 18 amino acids. Germline trimming cut 1 base from V and 6 bases from J; bases unmatched to any gene: 11. The V gene's germline CDR1 is SGHAT and CDR2 FQDESV (reference sequence). The CDR3 region is CASSLGLAGGSTVNEQFF. CDR3 DNA sequence: TGTGCCAGCAGCTTAGGTCTAGCGGGGGGATCGACCGTCAATGAGCAGTTCTTC.

Ten or more counts support this clonotype. CDR3 in DNA: TGTGCCAGCCTACGAGTTAGCGATCGGGAGACCCAGTACTTC. Protein product: CASLRVSDRETQYF. The chain links TRBV6-2 or TRBV6-3 to TRBJ2-5, with a possible D match to TRBD2 (5 bases). Deletions cut 8 bases from V and 5 bases from J, with 18 bases between. The CDR3 runs 14 residues. Per germline, CDR1 MNHEY and CDR2 SVGEGT.

This clonotype was seen ten or more times. The chain combines TRBV6-5 with TRBJ2-3; weak D call: TRBD1 (5 bases). The CDR3 contains 15 residues. CDR1 MNHEY and CDR2 SVGAGI come from the germline V gene. Trimming pared 0 bases from V and 1 base from J, leaving 8 bases between. This CDR3 is CASSYSNRRTDTQYF. The CDR3 nucleotides read TGTGCCAGCAGTTACTCGAACAGGCGCACAGATACGCAGTATTTT.

V gene TRBV15 combines with J gene TRBJ2-7; D call uncertain. Germline lookup yields CDR1 LNHNV and CDR2 YYDKDF (reference sequence). Trimming shortened V by 0 bases and J by 4 bases, and 7 bases separated the two germline ends. The CDR3 extends over 13 amino acids. The CDR3 DNA follows: TGTGCCACCAGCAGAGATGGGTCTTACGAGCAGTACTTC. It codes for CATSRDGSYEQYF.

This clonotype was seen many times. The rearrangement joins TRBV20-1 to TRBJ2-3; 13 bases align to TRBD2. Germline CDR1 is DFQATT and CDR2 is SNEGSKA (reference sequence). J was trimmed by 0 bases and V by 0 bases; bases with no gene match: 9. The CDR3 has 19 residues. This chain's CDR3 is CSARDLGLAGLQSTDTQYF. CDR3 sequence (DNA): TGCAGTGCTAGAGATCTGGGACTAGCGGGGCTTCAGAGCACAGATACGCAGTATTTT.

V and J are TRBV11-2 and TRBJ2-3; D might be TRBD2 (6 bases). The length of the CDR3 is 15 residues. Germline V gene sequence: CDR1 SGHAT, CDR2 FQNNGV. V was clipped by 3 bases and J by 3 bases, with 13 bases between them. The CDR3 spells CASSLRGGGTDTQYF. DNA for the CDR3: TGTGCCAGCAGCTTGCGGGGAGGTGGAACAGATACGCAGTATTTT.

A remark on this clonotype: A much larger clone differs from this one at a single base, so this may be a read error. DNA of the CDR3: TGTGCCAGCAGCCAAGATTTCACGACAGGGTTTCAGTACTTC. As protein: CASSQDFTTGFQYF. This chain connects TRBV3-1 to TRBJ2-7; 7 bases line up with TRBD1. This CDR3 has 14 residues. Per the germline V gene, CDR1 is LGHDT and CDR2 is YNNKEL (reference sequence). V was pared by 0 bases and J by 10 bases, with 9 bases of the junction left unmatched.

Ten or more counts support this clonotype. This chain joins TRBV5-1 and TRBJ1-5; D may be TRBD1 (5 bases). The CDR3 totals 14 residues. The germline V and J ends were trimmed by 5 bases and 1 base, with 10 bases remaining between them. Germline V gene data show CDR1 as SGHRS and CDR2 as YFSETQ. The CDR3 spells CASSRGESNQPQHF. The CDR3 DNA reads TGCGCCAGCAGTCGGGGGGAAAGCAATCAGCCCCAGCATTTT. Full variable domain (missing parts from reference TRBV5-1 and TRBJ1-5): KAGVTQTPRYLIKTRGQQVTLSCSPISGHRSVSWYQQTPGQGLQFLFEYFSETQRNKGNFPGRFSGRQFSNSRSEMNVSTLELGDSALYLCASSRGESNQPQHFGDGTRLSIL.

This clonotype was seen at least ten times. The chain uses TRBV3-1 and TRBJ2-3, with D perhaps being TRBD1 or TRBD2 (5 bases each). V shed 4 bases and J shed 7 bases, with 12 bases lying between them. In germline, CDR1 is LGHDT, CDR2 YNNKEL (reference sequence). The CDR3 extends over 13 amino acids. Written as DNA, the CDR3 is TGTGCCAGCAGCCCCCCAGGGAGAAATACGCAGTATTTT. This codes for CASSPPGRNTQYF.

This clonotype came up many times. V usage is TRBV6-2 or TRBV6-3 and J usage is TRBJ2-1, with D uncertain. The CDR3 is 11 residues long. Germline assignment: CDR1 MNHEY and CDR2 SVGEGT. Trimming shortened V by 7 bases and J by 6 bases, and 7 bases separated the two germline ends. CDR3 loop: CASTDINEQFF. The CDR3 nucleotides are TGTGCCAGCACCGATATCAATGAGCAGTTCTTC.

This clonotype was recorded at least ten times. The rearrangement joins TRBV20-1 to TRBJ2-2; 9 positions agree with TRBD2. The CDR3 has 16 residues. Per the germline V gene, CDR1 is DFQATT and CDR2 is SNEGSKA (reference sequence). The J segment lost 6 bases and the V segment lost 2 bases, leaving 10 bases of the junction unmatched. The CDR3, as DNA: TGCAGTGCTAGATCTAGCGGGGCCAACTCCGCCGGGGAGCTGTTTTTT. Amino acid sequence: CSARSSGANSAGELFF.

CDR3 sequence (DNA): TGTGCCAGCAGCTTGGCCGTGGTAGGGAACCTATACAATGAGCAGTTCTTC. Its protein product is CASSLAVVGNLYNEQFF. V and J are TRBV12-3 or TRBV12-4 and TRBJ2-1, with D unresolved. Trimming shortened V by 6 bases and J by 4 bases, and 22 bases separated the two germline ends. CDR3 length equals 17 residues.

V gene TRBV12-3 or TRBV12-4 combines with J gene TRBJ1-2, with D maybe TRBD1 (5 bases). The CDR3 is made up of 14 amino acids. V was pared by 5 bases and J by 4 bases, with 14 bases between. This CDR3 reads CASSPPGGTYGYTF. DNA for the CDR3: TGTGCCAGCAGTCCACCGGGGGGTACCTATGGCTACACCTTC.

This clonotype was seen at least ten times. The gene calls are TRBV7-6 and TRBJ2-3, with D perhaps TRBD2 (5 bases). Germline V gene data show CDR1 as SGHVS and CDR2 as FNYEAQ. The CDR3 runs 18 residues. Between the trimmed V and J ends, which lost 2 bases and 0 bases, there was a span of 18 bases. CDR3 in DNA: TGTGCCAGCAGCTTAAGGAGCGGCGGGCGTAGTAGCACAGATACGCAGTATTTT. Residues: CASSLRSGGRSSTDTQYF.

CDR3 sequence (DNA): TGTGCCAGCTCGACAGGGGTCATAGGCACTGAAGCTTTCTTT. This codes for CASSTGVIGTEAFF. The genes are TRBV6-1 and TRBJ1-1; the match to TRBD1 covers 8 bases. The CDR3 runs 14 residues. From germline, CDR1 is MNHNS and CDR2 SASEGT. V gave up 8 bases and J gave up 4 bases; unmatched junction bases: 9.

The genes are TRBV27 and TRBJ2-7, with D tentatively TRBD2 (6 bases). The V end lost 2 bases, the J end lost 5 bases, and 10 bases lay between the germline ends. CDR1 and CDR2 from the germline V gene are MNHEY and SMNVEV (reference sequence). The CDR3 sequence is 13 residues long. DNA for the CDR3: TGTGCCAGCAGTTTAAGGGAGGCCCACGAGCAGTACTTC. Translated, it gives CASSLREAHEQYF.

Only a few counts were recorded for this clonotype. This chain joins TRBV10-3 and TRBJ2-1, with 15 bases lining up with TRBD2. The V gene's germline CDR1 is ENHRY and CDR2 SYGVKD. This CDR3 contains 17 residues. After removal of 5 bases from V and 5 bases from J, the junction contained 7 bases not matched to a gene. Here the CDR3 reads CAISTGLAGGRNNEQFF. The CDR3 region has the DNA TGTGCCATCAGTACGGGACTAGCGGGGGGCCGGAACAATGAGCAGTTCTTC.

This clonotype was seen many times. The chain has TRBV7-8 and TRBJ2-1, with 9 bases aligning to TRBD2. J lost 7 bases, V lost 5 bases, and 6 bases had no gene match. The CDR3 is 14 residues long. From germline, CDR1 is SGHVS and CDR2 FQNEAQ. The CDR3 DNA follows: TGTGCCAGCAGCCCCGGCCTAGCGGGAAATGAGCAGTTCTTC. Its translation: CASSPGLAGNEQFF.

This clonotype was recorded many times. The genes are TRBV6-1 and TRBJ2-2, with 8 bases identical to TRBD2. The germline V gene has CDR1 MNHNS and CDR2 SASEGT. The junction had 8 bases not matched to a gene; V was cut back by 6 bases and J by 2 bases. This CDR3 comprises 16 residues. Written as DNA, the CDR3 is TGTGCCAGCAGCCTGGGACTAGACGGAAACACCGGGGAGCTGTTTTTT. Amino acid sequence: CASSLGLDGNTGELFF.